Listed below are T cell receptor beta chains from one sample, sequenced in a study of blood T cell repertoires in COVID-19. This table comes from immunoSEQ multiplex PCR, and its TCRdb copy is limited to in-frame clones, with some not included. Among fewer than 250,000 clones listed, roughly 85% were seen once. Sequencing used PBMCs or T cells enriched from blood (not recorded which). Receptors were obtained from a middle-aged woman who had been exposed to COVID-19. Each CDR3 is given with its conserved first and last residue. The D gene is left open where the match is weak. Clone size is stated in some rows and not others, as once, few, many or a class when expanded.

J | size | D | V | CDR3 | DNA
TRBJ2-1 | NA | NA | TRBV5-6 | CASSLSDEQFF | TGTGCCAGCAGCTTGTCGGATGAGCAGTTCTTC
TRBJ1-1 | NA | NA | TRBV7-9 | CASSSTENTEAFF | TGTGCCAGCAGCTCCACAGAGAACACTGAAGCTTTCTTT
TRBJ1-6 | once | NA | TRBV6-6 | CASRPQAGRNSPLHF | TGTGCCAGCAGACCCCAGGCAGGGAGGAATTCACCCCTCCACTTT
TRBJ2-3 | NA | NA | TRBV28 | CASSLFAGRLTDTQYF | TGTGCCAGCAGTTTATTCGCGGGGCGGCTCACAGATACGCAGTATTTT
TRBJ2-5 | NA | TRBD1 | TRBV18 | CASSGIGTAQETQYF | TGTGCCAGCTCAGGTATCGGGACAGCACAAGAGACCCAGTACTTC
TRBJ2-7 | NA | NA | TRBV18 | CASSPGIEQYF | TGTGCCAGCTCACCCGGGATCGAGCAGTACTTC
TRBJ2-3 | few | NA | TRBV2 | CASSVPVGRGSTDTQYF | TGTGCCAGCAGTGTCCCTGTGGGCAGGGGCAGCACAGATACGCAGTATTTT
TRBJ1-2 | NA | NA | TRBV12-3/TRBV12-4 | CASAAGAGYGYTF | TGTGCCAGCGCCGCGGGGGCAGGCTATGGCTACACCTTC
TRBJ1-1 | NA | TRBD1 | TRBV29-1 | CSVEDDRGLLSTEAFF | TGCAGCGTTGAAGACGACAGGGGCCTCTTGAGCACTGAAGCTTTCTTT
TRBJ2-1 | NA | NA | TRBV7-2 | CASSLWSSYNEQFF | TGTGCCAGCAGCTTATGGAGCTCCTACAATGAGCAGTTCTTC
TRBJ2-1 | NA | NA | TRBV5-1 | CASSGGELVNEQFF | TGCGCCAGCAGCGGCGGGGAGCTGGTCAATGAGCAGTTCTTC
TRBJ1-2 | NA | TRBD1 | TRBV19 | CASSTGGLNYGYTF | TGTGCCAGTAGTACAGGGGGCCTTAACTATGGCTACACCTTC
TRBJ1-2 | NA | TRBD1 | TRBV6-5 | CASSYSISTGNGYTF | TGTGCCAGCAGTTACTCGATCTCGACAGGGAATGGCTACACCTTC
TRBJ2-2 | NA | NA | TRBV18 | CASSPRGAGNTGELFF | TGTGCCAGCTCACCCCGCGGCGCGGGGAACACCGGGGAGCTGTTTTTT
TRBJ1-1 | few | NA | TRBV27 | CASSAKGSSHTEAFF | TGTGCCAGCAGTGCGAAAGGGAGTTCCCACACTGAAGCTTTCTTT
TRBJ2-5 | once | TRBD2 | TRBV11-3 | CASSLGLAGGEQETQYF | TGTGCCAGCAGCTTGGGACTAGCGGGGGGGGAACAAGAGACCCAGTACTTC
TRBJ2-5 | NA | TRBD1 | TRBV4-3 | CASKTGGQGGETQYF | TGCGCCAGCAAAACAGGGGGACAGGGCGGGGAGACCCAGTACTTC
TRBJ1-1 | NA | TRBD1 | TRBV11-1 | CASSPRDRKNTEAFF | TGTGCCAGCAGCCCCCGGGACAGAAAAAACACTGAAGCTTTCTTT
TRBJ2-1 | NA | TRBD1 | TRBV30 | CAWSVLGGRNNEQFF | TGTGCCTGGAGTGTTCTAGGGGGCCGTAACAATGAGCAGTTCTTC
TRBJ1-2 | few | NA | TRBV25-1 | CASSESVDYGYTF | TGTGCCAGCAGTGAATCAGTGGACTATGGCTACACCTTC
TRBJ2-6 | NA | NA | TRBV5-5 | CASTGGGANVLTF | TGTGCCAGCACCGGGGGTGGGGCCAACGTCCTGACTTTC
TRBJ2-7 | NA | NA | TRBV27 | CASSPRGQPDSYEQYF | TGTGCCAGCAGCCCGAGAGGACAGCCAGACTCCTACGAGCAGTACTTC
TRBJ2-7 | NA | NA | TRBV12-3/TRBV12-4 | CASSRAGIGQYF | TGTGCCAGCAGCCGCGCAGGGATCGGGCAGTACTTC
TRBJ2-1 | NA | TRBD2 | TRBV11-2 | CASSLDETSLFF | TGTGCCAGCAGCTTAGACGAGACTAGCCTGTTCTTC
TRBJ2-3 | NA | TRBD2 | TRBV9 | CASSPSLAGGGTDTQYF | TGTGCCAGCAGCCCGTCACTGGCGGGGGGTGGTACAGATACGCAGTATTTT
TRBJ1-5 | NA | NA | TRBV5-8 | CASSSGSASDQYSNQPQHF | TGTGCCAGCAGCTCCGGGAGTGCGTCGGATCAATATAGCAATCAGCCCCAGCATTTT
TRBJ2-1 | NA | TRBD1 | TRBV5-1 | CASSLFPGQGIYNEQFF | TGCGCCAGCAGCTTGTTTCCGGGACAGGGTATCTACAATGAGCAGTTCTTC
TRBJ1-1 | NA | TRBD1 | TRBV28 | CASGLGQGASEAFF | TGTGCCAGCGGGTTGGGACAGGGGGCATCTGAAGCTTTCTTT
TRBJ2-2 | NA | TRBD1 | TRBV7-2 | CASRSITGAGELFF | TGTGCCAGCAGGAGCATTACAGGGGCCGGGGAGCTGTTTTTT
TRBJ2-5 | NA | NA | TRBV9 | CASSAAGTSGKETQYF | TGTGCCAGCAGCGCCGCCGGGACATCGGGGAAAGAGACCCAGTACTTC
TRBJ2-3 | NA | TRBD2 | TRBV7-9 | CASSLALGAGENTDTQYF | TGTGCCAGCAGCTTAGCGCTGGGAGCGGGGGAAAACACAGATACGCAGTATTTT
TRBJ2-5 | NA | NA | TRBV7-8 | CASSDGWGQETQYF | TGTGCCAGCAGCGACGGGTGGGGGCAGGAGACCCAGTACTTC
TRBJ1-1 | NA | NA | TRBV29-1 | CSVAGYQGTEAFF | TGCAGCGTTGCCGGCTACCAGGGGACTGAAGCTTTCTTT
TRBJ1-6 | NA | TRBD1 | TRBV6-5 | CASSRDRVNSPLHF | TGTGCCAGCAGTCGGGACAGGGTTAATTCACCCCTCCACTTT
TRBJ1-5 | NA | NA | TRBV7-9 | CASSLGAGENQPQHF | TGTGCCAGCAGCTTAGGGGCAGGGGAAAATCAGCCCCAGCATTTT
TRBJ2-2 | NA | TRBD2 | TRBV3-1/TRBV3-2 | CASSPSGTYNTGELFF | TGTGCCAGCAGCCCTAGCGGGACTTATAACACCGGGGAGCTGTTTTTT
TRBJ1-1 | few | NA | TRBV9 | CASSVDPGSSTEAFF | TGTGCCAGCAGCGTAGATCCGGGTTCGAGCACTGAAGCTTTCTTT
TRBJ1-2 | NA | NA | TRBV29-1 | CSVGGPLGDGRYGYTF | TGCAGCGTTGGTGGCCCCTTGGGGGACGGGAGATATGGCTACACCTTC
TRBJ1-3 | NA | TRBD1 | TRBV5-4 | CASSRQGISGNTIYF | TGTGCCAGCAGTAGACAGGGGATTTCTGGAAACACCATATATTTT
TRBJ2-3 | NA | NA | TRBV7-2 | CASSVDRASGTDTQYF | TGTGCCAGCAGCGTGGACAGAGCCTCGGGCACAGATACGCAGTATTTT
TRBJ2-3 | NA | TRBD1 | TRBV5-1 | CASSLGLLGTDIRTDTQYF | TGCGCCAGCAGCTTGGGACTTCTAGGGACAGACATTCGCACAGATACGCAGTATTTT
TRBJ1-1 | NA | NA | TRBV15 | CATSRDTIQVNTEAFF | TGTGCCACCAGCAGGGACACAATACAGGTGAACACTGAAGCTTTCTTT
TRBJ1-5 | NA | NA | TRBV6-4 | CATPGVGNQPQHF | TGTGCCACCCCGGGAGTGGGCAATCAGCCCCAGCATTTT
TRBJ1-4 | NA | NA | TRBV28 | CASSFVRDFNEKLFF | TGTGCCAGCAGTTTCGTAAGGGACTTTAATGAAAAACTGTTTTTT
TRBJ1-2 | NA | TRBD1 | TRBV24-1 | CATSDGQGRGYTF | TGTGCCACCAGTGATGGACAGGGTCGGGGCTACACCTTC
TRBJ2-5 | few | TRBD1 | TRBV7-2 | CASLYQGASQETQYF | TGTGCCAGCCTCTACCAGGGGGCCTCCCAAGAGACCCAGTACTTC
TRBJ1-2 | NA | TRBD1 | TRBV4-1 | CASSPGWDSTDYGYTF | TGCGCCAGCAGCCCAGGCTGGGACAGTACTGACTATGGCTACACCTTC
TRBJ2-7 | NA | NA | TRBV19 | CASSIEAAYEQYF | TGTGCCAGTAGTATAGAGGCAGCCTACGAGCAGTACTTC
TRBJ1-3 | NA | NA | TRBV5-1 | CASSMTAEGNTIYF | TGCGCCAGCAGTATGACGGCGGAGGGAAACACCATATATTTT
TRBJ1-2 | NA | TRBD1 | TRBV4-1 | CASSRIRGTDGYTF | TGCGCCAGCAGCCGAATCCGAGGGACAGATGGCTACACCTTC
TRBJ1-2 | NA | TRBD1 | TRBV5-1 | CASSPGQGLDGYTF | TGCGCCAGCAGCCCGGGACAGGGCTTGGATGGCTACACCTTC
TRBJ2-3 | NA | NA | TRBV7-9 | CASRPSESDTQYF | TGTGCCAGCAGACCCTCAGAATCAGATACGCAGTATTTT